This record covers a single T cell receptor beta chain. Its antigen is as yet unknown. Germline V gives CDR1 MNHEY, CDR2 SMNVEV (reference sequence). This CDR3 has 11 amino acids. V lost 5 bases to trimming and J lost 4 bases, with 6 bases between them. The data stem from a study of T cell responses to AZD1222 COVID-19 vaccine. Study as a whole: Samples with a second dose at about 4 or about 12 weeks were pooled together. Study findings and constraints: A rise in Spike-specific TCR breadth and depth followed two AZD1222 doses. Just five or six AZD1222 recipients tested seropositive at baseline. Spike-spanning, vaccine-associated CD4 TCRs were dominant at 160-218 and 743-854.

Assay used: immunoSEQ multiplex PCR; TCRdb lists only in-frame clones, some missing. The sample has some 82,000 clones; around 90% are singletons. This sequence joins TRBV27 and TRBJ2-7; D is uncertain. This clonotype was sampled from an adult in good health. The source material was peripheral blood, sampled on day 0 of AZD1222 vaccination. The CDR3 region has the DNA TGTGCCAGCAGTGGAACTTACGAGCAGTACTTC. As protein: CASSGTYEQYF.